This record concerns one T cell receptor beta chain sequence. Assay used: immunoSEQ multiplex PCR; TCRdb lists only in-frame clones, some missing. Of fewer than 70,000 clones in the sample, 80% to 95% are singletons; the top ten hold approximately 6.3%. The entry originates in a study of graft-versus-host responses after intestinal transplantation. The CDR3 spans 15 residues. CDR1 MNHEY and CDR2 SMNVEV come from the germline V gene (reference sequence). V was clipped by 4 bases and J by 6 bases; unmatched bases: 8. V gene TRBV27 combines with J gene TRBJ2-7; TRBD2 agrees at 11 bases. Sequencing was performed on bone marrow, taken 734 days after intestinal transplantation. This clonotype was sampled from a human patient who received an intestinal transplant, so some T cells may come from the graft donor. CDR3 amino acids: CASSSQLAGVLEQYF. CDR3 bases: TGTGCCAGCAGTTCCCAACTAGCGGGAGTCCTCGAGCAGTACTTC.